This paragraph reports one TCR beta chain. The sample comes from a study of cytomegalovirus exposure and HLA in healthy donors. The study ran its PCR with 60 Vbeta and 13 Jbeta primers. Data came from immunoSEQ multiplex PCR; TCRdb stores just in-frame clones and leaves some out. The table records fewer than 200,000 clones, around 77% of them present only once. Sequences were obtained from PBMCs. The clonotype comes from a man aged 60 to 69 in good health and CMV-seronegative.

The DNA of the CDR3 is TGCGCCAGCAGCCACCCGGGACAGGGAAGTGGCTACACCTTC. Translation gives CASSHPGQGSGYTF. This chain links TRBV4-1 with TRBJ1-2; 9 positions match TRBD1. There are 14 residues in the CDR3. With V trimmed by 3 bases and J by 7 bases, 6 bases remained unmatched. Germline CDR1 MGHRA, CDR2 YSYEKL.